This TCR beta chain was captured in a study of blood T cell repertoires in COVID-19. Turning to the study itself: Acute-phase and convalescent COVID-19 samples originated in the United States, Italy and Spain. PBMCs, B-cell-depleted T cells, or T cells were the source of the cDNA or gDNA that made up the material.

Per germline, CDR1 SGHTA and CDR2 FQGNSA. Unmatched junction bases numbered 6, after V lost 6 bases and J lost 7 bases. The CDR3 is 13 amino acids. Original methodology: From reference gene primer amplification, estimates of nucleated cell counts were derived. Sequenced by immunoSEQ multiplex PCR; TCRdb stores in-frame clones only, minus some. V and J calls plus clone size are reproduced from that table; the DNA served to infer D and trimming. The sample includes around 190,000 clones, less than 90% of them seen just once. V is TRBV7-2 and J is TRBJ1-5, with 7 bases matching TRBD1. Material: peripheral blood. This receptor was obtained from a man in his sixties or seventies with active or convalescent COVID-19. The CDR3 nucleotides read TGTGCCAGCAGTCAAGGGGGCGGACAGCCCCAGCATTTT. Translating it yields CASSQGGGQPQHF. The entire variable domain, with the rest obtained from reference TRBV7-2 and TRBJ1-5, is as follows: GAGVSQSPSNKVTEKGKDVELRCDPISGHTALYWYRQSLGQGLEFLIYFQGNSAPDKSGLPSDRFSAERTGGSVSTLTIQRTQQEDSAVYLCASSQGGGQPQHFGDGTRLSIL.